These 6 T cell receptor beta chains originate from one sample sequenced in a study of T-cell reconstitution after alpha-beta-depleted transplantation in children. Unique molecular identifiers were used to barcode this TCRbeta library. Each CDR3 protein is one row after TCRdb ran MiXCR on the PCR reads. The sample carries hundreds of thousands of distinct CDR3 sequences, 15% to 20% recorded once. The source was PBMCs, mostly from graft donor cells, collected 360 days after TCRalphabeta/CD19-depleted stem cell transplant. These receptors all come from a male patient aged 2 to 9 who had a stem cell transplant for acute lymphoblastic leukemia, so the T cells may come from the graft donor.

The chain joins TRBV4-2 to TRBJ2-1, with D possibly matching TRBD2 (5 bases). Germline V gene lookup returns CDR1 LGHNA and CDR2 YNFKEQ. The length of the CDR3 is 15 residues. V lost 4 bases to trimming and J lost 3 bases, with 13 bases between them. The CDR3 nucleotides read TGTGCCAGCAGCCCCGGAGGTTCCTTCTACAATGAGCAGTTCTTC. Its protein is CASSPGGSFYNEQFF.

The chain employs TRBV20-1 and TRBJ2-2; D is unresolved. Germline values: CDR1 DFQATT, CDR2 SNEGSKA (reference sequence). The CDR3 length is 13 residues. V was cut by 2 bases and J by 0 bases, with 4 bases left in between. The CDR3: CSARPANTGELFF. The CDR3 DNA is TGCAGTGCTAGACCAGCGAACACCGGGGAGCTGTTTTTT.

This clonotype has a handful of counts. The chain joins TRBV4-3 to TRBJ2-1, with 11 positions matching TRBD2. Germline CDR1 LGHNA, CDR2 YSLEER. Trimming at V came to 0 bases and at J to 1 base, leaving 11 bases not matched to a gene. The CDR3 has 20 amino acids. The CDR3 loop is CASSQDGGGLAAFSYNEQFF. DNA of the CDR3: TGCGCCAGCAGCCAAGATGGAGGGGGACTAGCGGCCTTTTCCTACAATGAGCAGTTCTTC.

There are a few counts of this clonotype. The chain is built from TRBV4-3 and TRBJ2-3; 7 bases line up with TRBD2. V gave up 1 base and J gave up 0 bases; unmatched junction bases: 4. In germline, CDR1 is LGHNA, CDR2 YSLEER. The CDR3 runs 16 residues. CDR3 sequence (DNA): TGCGCCAGCAGCCAAGGAAGCGGGACTAGCACAGATACGCAGTATTTT. Its translation is CASSQGSGTSTDTQYF.

This chain connects TRBV11-1 to TRBJ2-4; D not resolved. V was trimmed by 3 bases and J by 1 base, leaving 25 bases between them. The CDR3 is 20 amino acids. Germline CDR1 SGHAT, CDR2 FQDESV (reference sequence). The CDR3, as DNA: TGTGCCAGCAGCTTTTTCAGAAGCCCTTTAAGCCCTTTGGCCAAAAACATTCAGTACTTC. It encodes CASSFFRSPLSPLAKNIQYF.

The J gene is TRBJ2-4, the V gene TRBV4-3; D possibly corresponds to TRBD1 (6 bases). The germline V gene has CDR1 LGHNA and CDR2 YSLEER. V was trimmed by 1 base and J by 1 base, leaving 11 bases between them. CDR3 length equals 16 residues. This CDR3 reads CASSQGQGQAKNIQYF. The CDR3 nucleotides are TGCGCCAGCAGCCAAGGGCAAGGACAGGCCAAAAACATTCAGTACTTC.